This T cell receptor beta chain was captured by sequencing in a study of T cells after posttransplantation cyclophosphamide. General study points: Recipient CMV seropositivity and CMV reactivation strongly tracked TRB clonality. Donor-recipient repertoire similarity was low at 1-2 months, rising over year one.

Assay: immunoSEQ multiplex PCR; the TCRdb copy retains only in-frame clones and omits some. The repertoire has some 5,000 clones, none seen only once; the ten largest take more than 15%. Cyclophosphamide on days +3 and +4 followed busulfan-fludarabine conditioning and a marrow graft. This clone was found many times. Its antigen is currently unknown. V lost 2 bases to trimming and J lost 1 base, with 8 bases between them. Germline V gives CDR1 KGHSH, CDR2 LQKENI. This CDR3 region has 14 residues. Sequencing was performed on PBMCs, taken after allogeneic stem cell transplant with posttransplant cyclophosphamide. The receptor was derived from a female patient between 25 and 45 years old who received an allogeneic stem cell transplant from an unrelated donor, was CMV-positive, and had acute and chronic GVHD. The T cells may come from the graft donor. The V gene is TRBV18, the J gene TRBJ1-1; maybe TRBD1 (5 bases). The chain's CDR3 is CASSPGASNTEAFF. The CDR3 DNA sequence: TGTGCCAGCTCACCAGGGGCCTCGAACACTGAAGCTTTCTTT.